The TCR beta chain under discussion was sequenced for a study of beta chain features in type 1 diabetes. The study, taken as a whole, reports: Type 1 diabetes patients showed a moderate but significant shortening of TCRB CDR3s in all four CD4+ subsets. Type 1 diabetes patients had VDJ junctions that carried fewer insertions and more deletions.

V trimming: 7 bases; J trimming: 4 bases; junction bases outside the gene matches: 4. Germline V CDR1 and CDR2: SNHLY, FYNNEI. The CDR3 extends over 15 amino acids. Expressed TCRB transcripts were sequenced after all isolated RNA was converted to cDNA. The method was immunoSEQ multiplex PCR; TCRdb's version includes in-frame clones alone and lacks a portion of them. The sample has 140,000 or so clones; 7% to 10% are singletons. About this clone itself: Its antigen is unidentified.

The clonotype originates from a man aged 18 to 29 in good health. This chain connects TRBV2 to TRBJ2-1; TRBD2 agrees at 13 bases. The material sequenced was central memory CD4+ T cells from blood. CDR3: CASTATSGGYNEQFF. CDR3 nucleotides: TGTGCCAGCACGGCGACTAGCGGGGGGTACAATGAGCAGTTCTTC.